This record covers a single T cell receptor (beta chain). Its antigen is unknown. One base away there is no much larger clone; base qualities are not given. This sample was included in a study of blood T cell repertoires in COVID-19 (dated by TCRdb to the early 2020s). Regarding the complete study: The collaborator samples originated in the United States, Italy and Spain and spanned the acute and convalescent phases of COVID-19. The material from the prospective study consisted of cDNA or gDNA derived from T cells, B-cell-depleted T cells, or PBMCs. The dataset comprised deeply sampled blood TCRbeta repertoires from subjects exposed to, actively infected with, or recovered from COVID-19. The repertoires were released in a freely available public database meant as a resource for research on the immune response to SARS-CoV-2. Samples were obtained from the ongoing ImmuneRACE study (first 160 participants) and from some 1,200 subjects provided by 6 global collaborators. Nearly every sample came with metadata listing a de-identified subject ID, COVID-19 status, age in years and sex. Where available, HLA class I and class II types were taken from metadata supplied by the sample provider and were not determined by assay-based typing. General conclusions and limits of the study: The quantity of clinical and demographic metadata differed by source and by participant and was supplied without curation.

TCRbeta CDR3 regions were amplified from genomic DNA by means of the immunoSEQ Assay, a bias-controlled multiplex PCR. The authors' analysis ran thus. The number of nucleated cells in each sample was estimated by amplification of reference gene primers within the assay. Sequence reads were collapsed and filtered to measure the absolute abundance of every unique TCRbeta CDR3 rearrangement. Productive Simpson clonality was computed per sample as the square root of Simpson's diversity index over productive rearrangements. What TCRdb holds here is the immuneACCESS table cut down to in-frame rearrangements. Part of the clones is not present; checked against another copy, under half of the missing clones reflect an unresolved V gene, and the others are unexplained. The V and J calls and clone size are taken from that table; D and trimming were inferred from the DNA. For this sample there are about 70,000 clones; roughly nine tenths appear just once. The top ten clones comprise 15% to 20% of the sample.

Whole blood was collected in K2EDTA tubes by collaborating institutions according to the institutions' own protocols. For TCRbeta analysis, collaborators shipped samples as frozen whole blood, isolated PBMCs, or DNA extracted from either of those sample types. Based on the germline V gene, the CDR1 and CDR2 sequences are KGHSH and LQKENI. Unmatched junction bases come to 10, with V trimmed by 3 bases and J by 0 bases. The CDR3 numbers 18 residues from cysteine through phenylalanine. Solely the CDR3 DNA is kept, with 54 bases framed from the first base. The material sequenced was peripheral blood. The chain employs TRBV18 and TRBJ2-2; 7 junctional bases match TRBD1. The receptor was isolated from an elderly woman with acute or convalescent COVID-19. Here is the DNA: TGTGCCAGCTCACCTCACAGACCGGGACAGACGAACACCGGGGAGCTGTTTTTT. Translation gives CASSPHRPGQTNTGELFF.